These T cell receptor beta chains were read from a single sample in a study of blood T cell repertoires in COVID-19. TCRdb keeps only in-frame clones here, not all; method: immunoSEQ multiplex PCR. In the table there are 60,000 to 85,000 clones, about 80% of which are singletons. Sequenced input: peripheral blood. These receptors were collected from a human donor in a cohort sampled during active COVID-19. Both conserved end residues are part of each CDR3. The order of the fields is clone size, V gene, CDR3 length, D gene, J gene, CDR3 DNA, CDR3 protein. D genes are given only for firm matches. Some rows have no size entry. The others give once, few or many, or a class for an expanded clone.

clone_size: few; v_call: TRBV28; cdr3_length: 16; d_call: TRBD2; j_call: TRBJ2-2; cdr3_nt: TGTGCCAGCAGTCCCGGGGTTGGGACTAGGTCCGGGGAGCTGTTTTTT; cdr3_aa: CASSPGVGTRSGELFF
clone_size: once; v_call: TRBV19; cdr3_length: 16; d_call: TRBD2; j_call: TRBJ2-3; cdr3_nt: TGTGCCAGTAGCCGACTAGCGGGTCTGGATACAGATACGCAGTATTTT; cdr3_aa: CASSRLAGLDTDTQYF
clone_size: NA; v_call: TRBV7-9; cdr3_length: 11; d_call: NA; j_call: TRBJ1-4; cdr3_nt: TGTGCCAGCAGCCGTAATGAAAAACTGTTTTTT; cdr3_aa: CASSRNEKLFF
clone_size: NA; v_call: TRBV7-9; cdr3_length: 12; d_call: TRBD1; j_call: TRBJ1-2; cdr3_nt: TGTGCCAGCAGCTTAGGATGGACAGGCGACACCTTC; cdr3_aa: CASSLGWTGDTF
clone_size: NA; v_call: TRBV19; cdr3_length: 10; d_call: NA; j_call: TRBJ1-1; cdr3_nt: TGTGCCAGTGGACCAGGAGGTTCTTTCTTT; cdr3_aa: CASGPGGSFF
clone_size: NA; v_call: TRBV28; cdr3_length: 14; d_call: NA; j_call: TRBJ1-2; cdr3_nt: TGTGCCAGCACCTACCGGACCTCAGGGTATGGCTACACCTTC; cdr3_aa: CASTYRTSGYGYTF
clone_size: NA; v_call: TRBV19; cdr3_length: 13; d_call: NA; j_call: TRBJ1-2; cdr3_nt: TGTGCCAGTACTCCGACAAGATTCAATGGCTACACCTTC; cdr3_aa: CASTPTRFNGYTF
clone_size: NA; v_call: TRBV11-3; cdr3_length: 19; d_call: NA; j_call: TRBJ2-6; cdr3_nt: TGTGCCAGCAGCTTAGAAGGACAATTTAACTCTGCTGGGGCCAACGTCCTGACTTTC; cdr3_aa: CASSLEGQFNSAGANVLTF
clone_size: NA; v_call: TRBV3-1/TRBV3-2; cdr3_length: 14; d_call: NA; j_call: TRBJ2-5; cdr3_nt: TGTGCCAGCAGCCAGGACACATTAATAAAGACCCAGTACTTC; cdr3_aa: CASSQDTLIKTQYF
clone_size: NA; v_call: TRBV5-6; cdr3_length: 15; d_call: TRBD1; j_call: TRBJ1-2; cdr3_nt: TGTGCCAGCAGTTCCCCAGGGGGCGCACACTATGGCTACACCTTC; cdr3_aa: CASSSPGGAHYGYTF
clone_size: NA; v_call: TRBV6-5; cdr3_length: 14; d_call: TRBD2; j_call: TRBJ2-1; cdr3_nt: TGTGCCAGCAGTCAGGCCGGGACTACCAATGAGCAGTTCTTC; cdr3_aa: CASSQAGTTNEQFF
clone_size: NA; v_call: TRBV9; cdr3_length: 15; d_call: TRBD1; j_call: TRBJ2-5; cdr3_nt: TGTGCCAGCAGCGTTTCCGGGACAGCCCAAGAGACCCAGTACTTC; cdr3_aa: CASSVSGTAQETQYF
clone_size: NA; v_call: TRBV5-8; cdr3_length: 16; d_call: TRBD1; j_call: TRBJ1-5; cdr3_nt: TGTGCCAGCAGCTCTGGGACAGGCCAACTCAATCAGCCCCAGCATTTT; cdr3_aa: CASSSGTGQLNQPQHF
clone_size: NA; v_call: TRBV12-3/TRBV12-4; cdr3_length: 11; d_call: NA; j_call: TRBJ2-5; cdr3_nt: TGTGCCAGCAGCCCGGGGGAGACCCAGTACTTC; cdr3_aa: CASSPGETQYF
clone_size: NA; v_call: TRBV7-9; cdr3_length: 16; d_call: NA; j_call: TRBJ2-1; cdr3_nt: TGTGCCAGCAGCTCTCAGGGGTTGAGCTCCTACAATGAGCAGTTCTTC; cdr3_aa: CASSSQGLSSYNEQFF
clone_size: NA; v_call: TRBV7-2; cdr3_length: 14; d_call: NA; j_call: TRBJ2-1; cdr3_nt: TGTGCCAGCAGCTTAGTTGGCGGGCACAATGAGCAGTTCTTC; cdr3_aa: CASSLVGGHNEQFF
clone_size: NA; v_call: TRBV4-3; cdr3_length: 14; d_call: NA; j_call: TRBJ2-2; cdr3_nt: TGCGCCAGCAGCCAAGAACAGGGCACCGGGGAGCTGTTTTTT; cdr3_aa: CASSQEQGTGELFF
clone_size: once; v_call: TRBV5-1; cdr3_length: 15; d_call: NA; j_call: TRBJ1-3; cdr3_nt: TGCGCCAGCAGCTTGGGACAGTCTGCTGGAAACACCATATATTTT; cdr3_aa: CASSLGQSAGNTIYF
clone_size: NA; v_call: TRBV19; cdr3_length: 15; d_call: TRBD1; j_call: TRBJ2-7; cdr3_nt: TGTGCCAGTAGACCAGAGGGACAGGGCTCCTACGAGCAGTACTTC; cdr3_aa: CASRPEGQGSYEQYF
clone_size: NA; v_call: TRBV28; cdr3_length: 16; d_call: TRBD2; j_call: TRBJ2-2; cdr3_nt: TGTGCCAGCAGTTTCTTAGGGACTAGCAACACCGGGGAGCTGTTTTTT; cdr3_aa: CASSFLGTSNTGELFF
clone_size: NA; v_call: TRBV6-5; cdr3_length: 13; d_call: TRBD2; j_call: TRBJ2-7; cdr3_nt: TGTGCCATCTCACTAGCGGGGGACCACGAGCAGTACTTC; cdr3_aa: CAISLAGDHEQYF
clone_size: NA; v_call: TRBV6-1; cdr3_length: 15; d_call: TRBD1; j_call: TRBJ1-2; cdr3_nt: TGTGCCAGCAGTGAAGGCGACAGGGTGACTTATGGCTACACCTTC; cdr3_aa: CASSEGDRVTYGYTF
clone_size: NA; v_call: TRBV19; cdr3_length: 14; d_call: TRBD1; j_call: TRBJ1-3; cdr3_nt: TGTGCCAGCCTTAACAGGGGTTCTGGAAACACCATATATTTT; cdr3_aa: CASLNRGSGNTIYF
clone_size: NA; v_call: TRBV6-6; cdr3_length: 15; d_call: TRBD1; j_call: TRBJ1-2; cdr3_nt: TGTGCCAGCAGTTCGGGACAGTCATCTAACTATGGCTACACCTTC; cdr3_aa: CASSSGQSSNYGYTF
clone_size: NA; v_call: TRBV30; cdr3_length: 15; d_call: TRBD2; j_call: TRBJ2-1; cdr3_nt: TGTGCCTGGAGTGTTAGTAGCGGGGGGCACAATGAGCAGTTCTTC; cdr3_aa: CAWSVSSGGHNEQFF
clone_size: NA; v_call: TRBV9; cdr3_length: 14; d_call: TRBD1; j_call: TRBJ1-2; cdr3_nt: TGTGCCAGCAACCGACAGGGGCAAGGATATGGCTACACCTTC; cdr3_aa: CASNRQGQGYGYTF
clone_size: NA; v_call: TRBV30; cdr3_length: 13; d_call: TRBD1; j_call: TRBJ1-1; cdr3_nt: TGTGCCTGGTCACAGGGGGGGAGCACTGAAGCTTTCTTT; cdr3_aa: CAWSQGGSTEAFF
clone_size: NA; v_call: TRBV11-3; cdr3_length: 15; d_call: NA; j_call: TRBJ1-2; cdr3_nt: TGTGCCAGCAGCTTAGGGCTATCCTCGGGCTATGGCTACACCTTC; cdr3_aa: CASSLGLSSGYGYTF
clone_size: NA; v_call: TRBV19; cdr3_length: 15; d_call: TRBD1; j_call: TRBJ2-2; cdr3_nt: TGTGCCAGTAGTTTAACAGGGGTAGAAACCGGGGAGCTGTTTTTT; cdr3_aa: CASSLTGVETGELFF
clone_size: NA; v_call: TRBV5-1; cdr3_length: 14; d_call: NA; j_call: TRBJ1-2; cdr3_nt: TGCGCCAGCAGCTTGGGAGTCCTCGGAGGGGGCTACACCTTC; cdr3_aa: CASSLGVLGGGYTF
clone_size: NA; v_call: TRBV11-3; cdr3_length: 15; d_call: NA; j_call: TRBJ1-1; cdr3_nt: TGTGCCAGCAGCCACGTCCGGGGGGGAGGCACTGAAGCTTTCTTT; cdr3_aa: CASSHVRGGGTEAFF
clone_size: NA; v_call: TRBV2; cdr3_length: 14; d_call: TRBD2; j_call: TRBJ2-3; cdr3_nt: TGTGCCAGCAGTGCTAGCGGAAGCACAGATACGCAGTATTTT; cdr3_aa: CASSASGSTDTQYF
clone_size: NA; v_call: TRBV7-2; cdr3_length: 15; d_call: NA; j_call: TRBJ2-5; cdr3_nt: TGTGCCAGCAGCTTGTCCGGGACAAGACAAGAGACCCAGTACTTC; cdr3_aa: CASSLSGTRQETQYF
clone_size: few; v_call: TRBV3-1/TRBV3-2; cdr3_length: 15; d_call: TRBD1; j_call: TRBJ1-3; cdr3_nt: TGTGCCAGCAGGGAACAGGGGATCGGTGGAAACACCATATATTTT; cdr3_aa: CASREQGIGGNTIYF
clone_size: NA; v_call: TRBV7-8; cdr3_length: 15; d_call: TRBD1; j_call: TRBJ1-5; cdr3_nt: TGTGCCAGCAGCTCGCGGGGGGACAGTCATCAGCCCCAGCATTTT; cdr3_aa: CASSSRGDSHQPQHF
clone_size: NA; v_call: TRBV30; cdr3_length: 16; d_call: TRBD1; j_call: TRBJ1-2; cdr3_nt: TGTGCCTGGAGGGCGTGGACGACAGGGGGAATAGATGGCTACACCTTC; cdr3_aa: CAWRAWTTGGIDGYTF
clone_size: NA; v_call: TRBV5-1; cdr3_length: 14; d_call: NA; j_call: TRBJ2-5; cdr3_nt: TGCGCCAGCAGCTTGGAGGGGGTAGGAGAGACCCAGTACTTC; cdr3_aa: CASSLEGVGETQYF
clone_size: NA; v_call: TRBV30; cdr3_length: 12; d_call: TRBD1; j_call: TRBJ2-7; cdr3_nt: TGTGCCTGGAGTGTACAGGGGTACGAGCAGTACTTC; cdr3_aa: CAWSVQGYEQYF
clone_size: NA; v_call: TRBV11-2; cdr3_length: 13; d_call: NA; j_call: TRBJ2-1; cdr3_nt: TGTGCCACCCGCGAAGGGAGCTACAATGAGCAGTTCTTC; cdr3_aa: CATREGSYNEQFF
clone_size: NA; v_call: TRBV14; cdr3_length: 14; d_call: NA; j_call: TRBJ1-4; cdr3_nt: TGTGCCAGCAGCCAATTGGGGGCCGGGGAAAAACTGTTTTTT; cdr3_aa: CASSQLGAGEKLFF
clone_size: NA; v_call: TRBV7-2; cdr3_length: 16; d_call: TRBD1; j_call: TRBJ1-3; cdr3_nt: TGTGCCAGCAGCTTATACGCCGGGACAGGGGGAAACACCATATATTTT; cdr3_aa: CASSLYAGTGGNTIYF